This TCR beta chain was recovered during a study of a mutant IDH1 vaccine in newly diagnosed glioma. Study-level background: Vaccination was launched 4-6 weeks after radiotherapy alone, or with temozolomide cycles.

Sample time point: week 11, during vaccination. One vaccine dose held 300 ug of mutant IDH1 20-mer peptide and came with topical imiquimod. Worth noting for this clone: As yet, its antigen is unknown.

Libraries were prepared by immunoSEQ multiplex PCR; TCRdb keeps only in-frame clonotypes and omits some of them. The sample shows 110,000 or so clones, roughly nine tenths of them seen only once. Here the sequenced sample was PBMCs, taken from a glioma patient whose treatment included an IDH1 peptide vaccine. The sequence was collected from a woman between 50 and 59 years old with glioma.

The CDR3 bases are TGTGCCAGCAGCTTGGGGGGACAGGGCTTCAATGAGCAGTTCTTC. Translating it yields CASSLGGQGFNEQFF. The chain links TRBV5-4 to TRBJ2-1, with 9 bases that match TRBD1. CDR1 and CDR2 from the germline V gene are SGHNT and YYREEE (reference sequence). CDR3 size: 15 residues. The V segment lost 0 bases and the J segment 6 bases; nucleotides outside the gene matches: 4.